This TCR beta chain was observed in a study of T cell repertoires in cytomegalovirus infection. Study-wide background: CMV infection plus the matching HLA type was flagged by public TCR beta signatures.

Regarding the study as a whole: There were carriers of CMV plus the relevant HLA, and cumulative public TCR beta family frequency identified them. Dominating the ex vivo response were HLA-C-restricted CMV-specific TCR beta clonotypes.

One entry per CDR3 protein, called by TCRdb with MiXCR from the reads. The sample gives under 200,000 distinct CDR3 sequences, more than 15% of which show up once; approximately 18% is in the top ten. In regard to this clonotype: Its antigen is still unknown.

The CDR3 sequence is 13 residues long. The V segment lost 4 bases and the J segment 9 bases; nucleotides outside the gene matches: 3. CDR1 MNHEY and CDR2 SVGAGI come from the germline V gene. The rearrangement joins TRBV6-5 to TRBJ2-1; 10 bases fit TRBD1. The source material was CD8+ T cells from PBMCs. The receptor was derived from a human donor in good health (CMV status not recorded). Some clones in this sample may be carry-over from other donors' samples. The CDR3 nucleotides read TGTGCCAGCAGTTCCGGACAGGGGGGTGAGCAGTTCTTC. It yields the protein CASSSGQGGEQFF.